The next 11 T cell receptor beta chains were all read from a single sample in a study of T-cell memory formation after mild COVID-19. TCRdb re-called the 5' RACE reads through MiXCR, storing one row per CDR3 protein. This table holds around 82,000 distinct CDR3 sequences, about 13% found once. The sample taken for sequencing was PBMCs or a T cell subset sorted from them (not recorded which). All receptors derive from a man younger than 35 who had mild COVID-19 (a few samples of this study predate the infection). Cell type and time point are not known.

This clonotype was counted between two and nine times. This sequence joins TRBV6-2 or TRBV6-3 and TRBJ2-5, with 8 bases identical to TRBD2. The trim removed 5 bases at V and 5 bases at J, leaving 7 bases unmatched. This CDR3 comprises 14 residues. CDR1 and CDR2 from the germline V gene are MNHEY and SVGEGT. As DNA, the CDR3 is TGTGCCAGCAGTAACAGCGGGGGTTGGGAGACCCAGTACTTC. Amino acids: CASSNSGGWETQYF.

V and J are TRBV9 and TRBJ2-1; D possibly corresponds to TRBD2 (6 bases). CDR1 SGDLS and CDR2 YYNGEE come from the germline V gene. V lost 0 bases and J 3 bases, leaving 13 bases between the germline ends. The CDR3 is 16 residues long. CDR3 sequence (DNA): TGTGCCAGCAGCGTAGCAACTAGCAGATACTACAATGAGCAGTTCTTC. Protein sequence: CASSVATSRYYNEQFF.

This clonotype was picked up many times. The chain employs TRBV12-3 or TRBV12-4 and TRBJ2-1; possible D gene TRBD1, 6 bases. The CDR3 is made up of 16 amino acids. The V gene lost 5 bases and the J gene lost 6 bases, with 20 bases spanning the gap. CDR3 coding DNA: TGTGCCAGCAGTATGACAGGTGAACAGGGAGTCAATGAGCAGTTCTTC. Translated: CASSMTGEQGVNEQFF.

This clonotype was found a few times. The V call is TRBV7-9, the J call TRBJ2-3; D not certain. V dropped 5 bases and J dropped 1 base, with 4 bases sitting between them. Germline V CDR1 and CDR2: SEHNR, FQNEAQ (reference sequence). The CDR3 sequence is 12 residues long. CDR3 in amino acids: CASSPRTDTQYF. The DNA of the CDR3 is TGTGCCAGCAGCCCCCGCACAGATACGCAGTATTTT. The full variable domain, completed using reference TRBV7-9 and TRBJ2-3, is DTGVSQNPRHKITKRGQNVTFRCDPISEHNRLYWYRQTLGQGPEFLTYFQNEAQLEKSRLLSDRFSAERPKGSFSTLEIQRTEQGDSAMYLCASSPRTDTQYFGPGTRLTVL.

The rearrangement joins TRBV12-3 or TRBV12-4 to TRBJ2-7; the D gene is possibly TRBD1 (5 bases). The CDR3 totals 15 residues. Trimming shortened V by 2 bases and J by 3 bases, and 14 bases separated the two germline ends. CDR3 in amino acids: CASSLLGPGLYEQYF. The CDR3 coding sequence is TGTGCCAGCAGTTTATTGGGTCCAGGGCTCTACGAGCAGTACTTC.

This clonotype showed up just a few times. A read error may produce the germline difference seen at one junction end. The CDR3 reads CASSDTTGF. Here the CDR3 DNA reads TGTGCCAGCAGCGACACGACAGGGTTC. The V call is TRBV7-9, the J call TRBJ2-1, with 7 bases lining up with TRBD1. CDR1 and CDR2 (germline): SEHNR, FQNEAQ (reference sequence). CDR3 length: 9 amino acids.

The gene calls are TRBV12-3 or TRBV12-4 and TRBJ2-1, with 7 bases matching TRBD1. The CDR3 sequence is 14 residues long. Unmatched junction bases numbered 5, after V lost 5 bases and J lost 4 bases. CDR3 in amino acids: CASSHRTGYNEQFF. CDR3 bases: TGTGCCAGCAGTCACCGGACAGGATACAATGAGCAGTTCTTC.

This clonotype occurred many times. This chain connects TRBV20-1 to TRBJ2-7; D is unclear. The CDR3 runs to 13 residues. The ends were cut back, 1 base at V and 2 bases at J, with 9 bases in the middle. Germline-derived CDR1 and CDR2 are DFQATT and SNEGSKA (reference sequence). The CDR3 sequence is CSARVGVTYEQYV. The CDR3 nucleotides are TGCAGTGCTAGAGTTGGGGTGACCTACGAGCAGTACGTC.

CDR3 DNA: TGTGCCAGCAGTTTCCCGGGAGGTGGGCATGGCTACACCTTC. This sequence encodes CASSFPGGGHGYTF. The rearrangement uses TRBV12-3 or TRBV12-4 and TRBJ1-2; no definite D call. Trimming took 3 bases from V and 6 from J, leaving 14 bases between them. The CDR3 extends over 14 amino acids.

The chain employs TRBV7-2 and TRBJ1-5; D unclear. This CDR3 comprises 16 residues. The germline V gene encodes CDR1 SGHTA and CDR2 FQGNSA. Trimming cost V 3 bases and J 5 bases, with 17 bases left between them. In DNA, the CDR3 is TGTGCCAGCAGCTTGGTCCCCACTCCCTTGGATCAGCCCCAGCATTTT. This translates into CASSLVPTPLDQPQHF.

V is TRBV4-3 and J is TRBJ2-7; 8 nucleotides match TRBD1. Germline V lookup: CDR1 LGHNA, CDR2 YSLEER. The CDR3 has 15 amino acids. After removal of 4 bases from V and 3 bases from J, the junction contained 8 bases not matched to a gene. In DNA, the CDR3 is TGCGCCAGCAGCCGCACGACAGGGGAAGGCTACGAGCAGTACTTC. This sequence encodes CASSRTTGEGYEQYF.